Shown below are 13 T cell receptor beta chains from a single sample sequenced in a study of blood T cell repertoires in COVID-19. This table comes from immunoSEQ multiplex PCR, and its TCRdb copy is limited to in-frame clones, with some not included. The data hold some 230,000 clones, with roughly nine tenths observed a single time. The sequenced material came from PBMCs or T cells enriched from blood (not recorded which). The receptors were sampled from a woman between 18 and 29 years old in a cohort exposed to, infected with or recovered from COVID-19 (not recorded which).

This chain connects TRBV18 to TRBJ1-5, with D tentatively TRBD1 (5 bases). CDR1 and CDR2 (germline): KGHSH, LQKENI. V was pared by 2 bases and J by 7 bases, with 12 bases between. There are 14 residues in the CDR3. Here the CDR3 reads CASSPKGPAQPQHF. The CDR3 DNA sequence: TGTGCCAGCTCACCAAAGGGGCCGGCCCAGCCCCAGCATTTT. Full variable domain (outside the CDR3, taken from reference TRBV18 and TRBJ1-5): NAGVMQNPRHLVRRRGQEARLRCSPMKGHSHVYWYRQLPEEGLKFMVYLQKENIIDESGMPKERFSAEFPKEGPSILRIQQVVRGDSAAYFCASSPKGPAQPQHFGDGTRLSIL.

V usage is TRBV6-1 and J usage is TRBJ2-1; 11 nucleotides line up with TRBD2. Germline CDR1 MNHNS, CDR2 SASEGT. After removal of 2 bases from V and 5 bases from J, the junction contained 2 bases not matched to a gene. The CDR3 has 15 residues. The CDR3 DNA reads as TGTGCCAGCAGTGAAACTAGCGGGAGTGACAATGAGCAGTTCTTC. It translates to CASSETSGSDNEQFF.

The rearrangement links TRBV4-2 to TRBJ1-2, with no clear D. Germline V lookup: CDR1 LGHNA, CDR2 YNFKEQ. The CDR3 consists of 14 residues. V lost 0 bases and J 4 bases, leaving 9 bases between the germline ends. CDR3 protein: CASSQEGRSYGYTF. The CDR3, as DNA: TGTGCCAGCAGCCAAGAGGGCAGAAGCTATGGCTACACCTTC.

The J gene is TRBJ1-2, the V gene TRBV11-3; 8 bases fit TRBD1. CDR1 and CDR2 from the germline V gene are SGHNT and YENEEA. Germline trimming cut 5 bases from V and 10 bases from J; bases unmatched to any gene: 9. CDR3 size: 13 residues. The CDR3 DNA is TGTGCCAGCAGCGGGGGGGACAGGTCTCTCTACACCTTC. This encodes CASSGGDRSLYTF.

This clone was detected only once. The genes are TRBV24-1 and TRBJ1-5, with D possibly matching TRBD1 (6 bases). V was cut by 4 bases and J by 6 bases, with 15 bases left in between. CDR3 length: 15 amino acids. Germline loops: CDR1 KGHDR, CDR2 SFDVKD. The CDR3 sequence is CATSDPRGSGQPQHF. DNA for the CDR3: TGTGCCACCAGTGACCCGAGGGGGAGTGGTCAGCCCCAGCATTTT.

The CDR3 is CASGIAGPPYEQYF. The DNA of the CDR3 is TGTGCCAGCGGGATCGCGGGGCCACCCTACGAGCAGTACTTC. The chain has TRBV27 and TRBJ2-7; D might be TRBD2 (6 bases). The CDR3 is 14 amino acids. V lost 8 bases and J lost 2, with 16 bases in between. Germline CDR1 reads MNHEY; CDR2 reads SMNVEV (reference sequence).

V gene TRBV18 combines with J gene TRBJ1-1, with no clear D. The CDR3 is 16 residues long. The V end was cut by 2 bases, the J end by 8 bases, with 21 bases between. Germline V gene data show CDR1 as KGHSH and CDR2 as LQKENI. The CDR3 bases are TGTGCCAGCTCACCAAAATCGCGGTCCGGATCTTTGGAAGCTTTCTTT. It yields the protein CASSPKSRSGSLEAFF.

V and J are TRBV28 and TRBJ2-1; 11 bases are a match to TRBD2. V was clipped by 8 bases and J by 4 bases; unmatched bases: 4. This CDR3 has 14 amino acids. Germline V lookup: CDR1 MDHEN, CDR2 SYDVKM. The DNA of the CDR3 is TGTGCCAGCTTAGGGACTAGCGGTTACAATGAGCAGTTCTTC. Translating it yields CASLGTSGYNEQFF. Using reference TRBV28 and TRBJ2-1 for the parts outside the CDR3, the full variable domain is DVKVTQSSRYLVKRTGEKVFLECVQDMDHENMFWYRQDPGLGLRLIYFSYDVKMKEKGDIPEGYSVSREKKERFSLILESASTNQTSMYLCASLGTSGYNEQFFGPGTRLTVL.

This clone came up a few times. The CDR3 loop reads CASRQGQGSTGELFF. The CDR3 DNA reads as TGTGCCAGCAGGCAGGGACAGGGTAGCACCGGGGAGCTGTTTTTT. This chain joins TRBV7-9 and TRBJ2-2, with 9 bases that match TRBD1. V shed 6 bases, J shed 4 bases, and the junction held 6 bases outside the gene matches. Germline V CDR1 and CDR2: SEHNR, FQNEAQ (reference sequence). The CDR3 runs 15 residues.

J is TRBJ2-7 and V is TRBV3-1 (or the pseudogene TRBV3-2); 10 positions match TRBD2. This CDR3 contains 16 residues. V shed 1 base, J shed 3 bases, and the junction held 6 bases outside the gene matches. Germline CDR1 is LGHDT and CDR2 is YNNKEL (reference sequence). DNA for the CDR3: TGTGCCAGCAGCCAAGGGGCAGCGGGAGGGGTCTACGAGCAGTACTTC. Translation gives CASSQGAAGGVYEQYF.

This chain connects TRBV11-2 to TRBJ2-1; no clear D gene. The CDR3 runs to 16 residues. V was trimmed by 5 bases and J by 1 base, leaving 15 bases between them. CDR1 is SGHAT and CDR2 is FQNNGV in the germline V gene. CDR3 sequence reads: CASSASHGPSYNEQFF. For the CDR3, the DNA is TGTGCCAGCAGCGCATCACATGGCCCTTCCTACAATGAGCAGTTCTTC.

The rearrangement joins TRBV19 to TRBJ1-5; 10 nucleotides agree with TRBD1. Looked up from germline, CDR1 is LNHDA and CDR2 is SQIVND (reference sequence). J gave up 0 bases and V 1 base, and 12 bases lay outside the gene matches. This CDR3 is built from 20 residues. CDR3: CASSIAWTGGGGYSNQPQHF. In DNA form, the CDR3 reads TGTGCCAGTAGTATAGCCTGGACAGGGGGAGGGGGCTATAGCAATCAGCCCCAGCATTTT.

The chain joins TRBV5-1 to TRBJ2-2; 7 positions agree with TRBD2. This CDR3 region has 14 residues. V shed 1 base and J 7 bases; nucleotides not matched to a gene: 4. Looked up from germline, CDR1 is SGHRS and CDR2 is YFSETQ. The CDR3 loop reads CASSLLPGGGELFF. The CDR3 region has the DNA TGCGCCAGCAGCTTGCTTCCGGGAGGCGGGGAGCTGTTTTTT.